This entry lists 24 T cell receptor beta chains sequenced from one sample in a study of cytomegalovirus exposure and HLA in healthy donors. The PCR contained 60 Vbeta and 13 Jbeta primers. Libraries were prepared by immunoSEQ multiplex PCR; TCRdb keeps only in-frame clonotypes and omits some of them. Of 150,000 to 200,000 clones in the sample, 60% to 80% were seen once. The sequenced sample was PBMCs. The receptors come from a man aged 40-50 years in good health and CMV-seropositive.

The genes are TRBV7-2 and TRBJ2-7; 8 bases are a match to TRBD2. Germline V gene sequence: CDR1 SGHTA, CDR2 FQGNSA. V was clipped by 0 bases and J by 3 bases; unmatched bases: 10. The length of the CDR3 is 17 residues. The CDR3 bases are TGTGCCAGCAGCTTAGCGCGGGGAGCGGGAGAAGACTACGAGCAGTACTTC. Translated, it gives CASSLARGAGEDYEQYF. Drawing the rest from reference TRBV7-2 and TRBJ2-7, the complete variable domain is GAGVSQSPSNKVTEKGKDVELRCDPISGHTALYWYRQSLGQGLEFLIYFQGNSAPDKSGLPSDRFSAERTGGSVSTLTIQRTQQEDSAVYLCASSLARGAGEDYEQYFGPGTRLTVT.

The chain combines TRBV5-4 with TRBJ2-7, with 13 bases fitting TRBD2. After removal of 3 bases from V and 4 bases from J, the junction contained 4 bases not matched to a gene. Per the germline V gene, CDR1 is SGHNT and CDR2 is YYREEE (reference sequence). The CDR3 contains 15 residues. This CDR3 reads CASSSRTSGSYEQYF. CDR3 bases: TGTGCCAGCAGCTCGAGGACTAGCGGGAGTTACGAGCAGTACTTC.

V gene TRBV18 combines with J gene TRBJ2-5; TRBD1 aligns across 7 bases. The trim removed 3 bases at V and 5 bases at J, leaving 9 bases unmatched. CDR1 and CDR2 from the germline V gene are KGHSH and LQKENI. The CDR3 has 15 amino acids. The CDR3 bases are TGTGCCAGCTCACCCGGAAAGGGGGCTGGTGAGACCCAGTACTTC. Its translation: CASSPGKGAGETQYF.

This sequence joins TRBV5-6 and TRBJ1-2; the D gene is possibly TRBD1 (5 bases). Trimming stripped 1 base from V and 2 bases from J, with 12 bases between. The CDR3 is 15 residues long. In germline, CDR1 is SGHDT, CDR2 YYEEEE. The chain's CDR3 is CASSLPRSGNYGYTF. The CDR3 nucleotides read TGTGCCAGCAGCTTGCCCCGGTCAGGGAACTATGGCTACACCTTC.

The CDR3 region has the DNA TGTGCCAGTAGTCCCGGACAGGGGGCGAACGGCTACACCTTC. Its protein product is CASSPGQGANGYTF. V is TRBV19 and J is TRBJ1-2; TRBD1 matches 11 bases. The CDR3 sequence is 14 residues long. Trimming at V came to 5 bases and at J to 8 bases, leaving 7 bases not matched to a gene. Germline-derived CDR1 and CDR2 are LNHDA and SQIVND (reference sequence).

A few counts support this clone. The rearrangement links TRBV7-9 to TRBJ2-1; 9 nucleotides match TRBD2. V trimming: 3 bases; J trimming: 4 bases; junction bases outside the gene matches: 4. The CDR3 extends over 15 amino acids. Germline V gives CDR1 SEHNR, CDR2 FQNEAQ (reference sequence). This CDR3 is CASSLSTSGYNEQFF. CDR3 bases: TGTGCCAGCAGCTTGTCGACTAGCGGTTACAATGAGCAGTTCTTC.

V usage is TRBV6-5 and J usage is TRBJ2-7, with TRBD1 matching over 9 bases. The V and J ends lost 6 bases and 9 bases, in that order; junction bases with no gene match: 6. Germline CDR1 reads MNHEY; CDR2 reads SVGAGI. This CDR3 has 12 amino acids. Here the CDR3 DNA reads TGTGCCAGCAGCTCGGACAGGGGTAGGCAGTACTTC. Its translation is CASSSDRGRQYF.

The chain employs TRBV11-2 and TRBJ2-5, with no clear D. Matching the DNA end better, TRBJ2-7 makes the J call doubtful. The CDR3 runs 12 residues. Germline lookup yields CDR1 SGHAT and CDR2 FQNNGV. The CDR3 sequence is CASSPYAYEQYF. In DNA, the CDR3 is TGTGCCAGCAGCCCGTACGCCTACGAGCAGTACTTC.

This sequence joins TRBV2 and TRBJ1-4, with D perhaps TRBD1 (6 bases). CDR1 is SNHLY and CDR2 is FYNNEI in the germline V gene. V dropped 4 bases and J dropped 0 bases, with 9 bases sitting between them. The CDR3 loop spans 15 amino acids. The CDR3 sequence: CASSAAGATNEKLFF. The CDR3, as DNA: TGTGCCAGCAGTGCTGCAGGGGCAACTAATGAAAAACTGTTTTTT.

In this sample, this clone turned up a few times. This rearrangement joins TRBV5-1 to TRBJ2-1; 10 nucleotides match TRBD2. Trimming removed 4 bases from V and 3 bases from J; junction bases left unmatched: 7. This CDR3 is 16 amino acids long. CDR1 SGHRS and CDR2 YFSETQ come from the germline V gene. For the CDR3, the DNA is TGCGCCAGCAGCCTCCTAGCGGGAGACGGCTACAATGAGCAGTTCTTC. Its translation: CASSLLAGDGYNEQFF.

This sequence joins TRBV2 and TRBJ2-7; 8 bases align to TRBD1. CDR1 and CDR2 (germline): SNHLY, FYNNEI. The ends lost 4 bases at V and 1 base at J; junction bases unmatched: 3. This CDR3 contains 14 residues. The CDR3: CASSVDRGSYEQYF. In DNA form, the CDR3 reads TGTGCCAGCAGTGTCGACAGGGGATCCTACGAGCAGTACTTC.

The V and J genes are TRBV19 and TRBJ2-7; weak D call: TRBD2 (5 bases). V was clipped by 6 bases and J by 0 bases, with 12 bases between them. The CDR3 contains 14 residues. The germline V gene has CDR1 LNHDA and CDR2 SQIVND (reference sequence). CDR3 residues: CASRRDYSSYEQYF. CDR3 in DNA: TGTGCCAGTAGACGAGACTACAGCTCCTACGAGCAGTACTTC.

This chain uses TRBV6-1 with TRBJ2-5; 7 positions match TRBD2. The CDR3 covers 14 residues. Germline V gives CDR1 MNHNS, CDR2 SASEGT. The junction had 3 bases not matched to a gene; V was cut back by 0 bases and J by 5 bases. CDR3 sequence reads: CASSEAGTTETQYF. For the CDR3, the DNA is TGTGCCAGCAGTGAAGCTGGGACTACGGAGACCCAGTACTTC.

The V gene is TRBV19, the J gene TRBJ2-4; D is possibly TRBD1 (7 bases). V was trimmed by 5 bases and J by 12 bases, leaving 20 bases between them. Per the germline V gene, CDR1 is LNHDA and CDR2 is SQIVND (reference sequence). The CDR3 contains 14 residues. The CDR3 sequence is CASSFVGGRDSQYF. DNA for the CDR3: TGTGCCAGTAGTTTTGTAGGCGGGCGGGACAGTCAGTACTTC. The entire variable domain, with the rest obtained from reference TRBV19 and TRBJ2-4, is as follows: DGGITQSPKYLFRKEGQNVTLSCEQNLNHDAMYWYRQDPGQGLRLIYYSQIVNDFQKGDIAEGYSVSREKKESFPLTVTSAQKNPTAFYLCASSFVGGRDSQYFGAGTRLSVL.

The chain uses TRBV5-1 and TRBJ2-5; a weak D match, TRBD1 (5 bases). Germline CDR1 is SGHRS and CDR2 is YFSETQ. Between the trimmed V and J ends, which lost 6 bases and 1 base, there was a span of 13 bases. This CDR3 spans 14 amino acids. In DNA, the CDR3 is TGCGCCAGCACCCCCGGTGGGGCCCAAGAGACCCAGTACTTC. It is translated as CASTPGGAQETQYF. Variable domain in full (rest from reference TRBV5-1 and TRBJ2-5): KAGVTQTPRYLIKTRGQQVTLSCSPISGHRSVSWYQQTPGQGLQFLFEYFSETQRNKGNFPGRFSGRQFSNSRSEMNVSTLELGDSALYLCASTPGGAQETQYFGPGTRLLVL.

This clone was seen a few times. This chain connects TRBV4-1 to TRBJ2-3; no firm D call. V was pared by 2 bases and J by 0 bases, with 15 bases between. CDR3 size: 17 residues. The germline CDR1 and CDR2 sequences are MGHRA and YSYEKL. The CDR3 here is CASSQFNGGSSTDTQYF. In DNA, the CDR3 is TGCGCCAGCAGCCAATTCAACGGCGGATCTAGCACAGATACGCAGTATTTT.

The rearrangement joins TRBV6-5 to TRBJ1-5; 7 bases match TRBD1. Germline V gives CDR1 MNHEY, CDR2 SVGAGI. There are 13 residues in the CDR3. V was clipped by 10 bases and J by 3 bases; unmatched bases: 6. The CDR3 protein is CATSGQLNQPQHF. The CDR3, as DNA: TGTGCCACTTCGGGACAGCTCAATCAGCCCCAGCATTTT.

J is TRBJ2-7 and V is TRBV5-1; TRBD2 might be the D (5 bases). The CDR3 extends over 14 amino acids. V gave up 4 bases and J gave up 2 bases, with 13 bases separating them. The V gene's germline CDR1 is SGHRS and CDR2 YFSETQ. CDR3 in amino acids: CASSPRGLPYEQYF. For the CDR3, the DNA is TGCGCCAGCAGCCCGAGAGGGCTCCCCTACGAGCAGTACTTC.

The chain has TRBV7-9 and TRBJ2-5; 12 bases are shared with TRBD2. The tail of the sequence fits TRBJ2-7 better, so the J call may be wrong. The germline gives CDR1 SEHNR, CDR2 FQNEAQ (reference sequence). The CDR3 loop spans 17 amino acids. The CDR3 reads CASSLGTSGTRSYEQYF. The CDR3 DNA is TGTGCCAGCAGCTTAGGGACTAGCGGGACCCGCTCCTACGAGCAGTACTTC.

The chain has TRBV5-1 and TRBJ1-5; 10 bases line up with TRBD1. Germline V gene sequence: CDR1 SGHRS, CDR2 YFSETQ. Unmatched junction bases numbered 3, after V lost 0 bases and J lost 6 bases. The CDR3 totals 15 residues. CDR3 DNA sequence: TGCGCCAGCAGCTTGGGACAGGGGGCTGGTCAGCCCCAGCATTTT. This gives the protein CASSLGQGAGQPQHF. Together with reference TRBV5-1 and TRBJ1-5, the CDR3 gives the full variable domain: KAGVTQTPRYLIKTRGQQVTLSCSPISGHRSVSWYQQTPGQGLQFLFEYFSETQRNKGNFPGRFSGRQFSNSRSEMNVSTLELGDSALYLCASSLGQGAGQPQHFGDGTRLSIL.

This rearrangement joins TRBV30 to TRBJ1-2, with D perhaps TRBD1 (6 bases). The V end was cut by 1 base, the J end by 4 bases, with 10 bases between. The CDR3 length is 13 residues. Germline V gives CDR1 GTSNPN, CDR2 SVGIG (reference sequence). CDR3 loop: CAWSGGLGYGYTF. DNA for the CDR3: TGTGCCTGGAGTGGGGGGCTCGGCTATGGCTACACCTTC. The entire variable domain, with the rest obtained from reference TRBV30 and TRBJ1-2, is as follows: SQTIHQWPATLVQPVGSPLSLECTVEGTSNPNLYWYRQAAGRGLQLLFYSVGIGQISSEVPQNLSASRPQDRQFILSSKKLLLSDSGFYLCAWSGGLGYGYTFGSGTRLTVV.

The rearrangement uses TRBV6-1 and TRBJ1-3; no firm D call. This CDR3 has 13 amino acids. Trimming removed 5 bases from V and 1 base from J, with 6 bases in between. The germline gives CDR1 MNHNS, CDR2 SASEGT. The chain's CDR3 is CASSPQSGNTIYF. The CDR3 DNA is TGTGCCAGCAGTCCGCAGTCTGGAAACACCATATATTTT.

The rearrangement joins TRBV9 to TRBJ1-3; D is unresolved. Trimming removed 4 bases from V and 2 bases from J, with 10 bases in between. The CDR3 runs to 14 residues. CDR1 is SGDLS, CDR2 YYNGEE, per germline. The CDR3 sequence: CASSLRSPGNTIYF. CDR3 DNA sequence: TGTGCCAGCAGCCTAAGGAGCCCTGGAAACACCATATATTTT.

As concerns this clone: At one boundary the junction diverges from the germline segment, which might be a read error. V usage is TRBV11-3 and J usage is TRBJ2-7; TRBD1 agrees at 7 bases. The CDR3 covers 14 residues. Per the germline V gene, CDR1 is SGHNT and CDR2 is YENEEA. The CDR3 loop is CASSLPTGVSEQYF. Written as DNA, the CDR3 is TGTGCCAGTAGCTTACCTACAGGGGTCTCAGAGCAGTACTTC.